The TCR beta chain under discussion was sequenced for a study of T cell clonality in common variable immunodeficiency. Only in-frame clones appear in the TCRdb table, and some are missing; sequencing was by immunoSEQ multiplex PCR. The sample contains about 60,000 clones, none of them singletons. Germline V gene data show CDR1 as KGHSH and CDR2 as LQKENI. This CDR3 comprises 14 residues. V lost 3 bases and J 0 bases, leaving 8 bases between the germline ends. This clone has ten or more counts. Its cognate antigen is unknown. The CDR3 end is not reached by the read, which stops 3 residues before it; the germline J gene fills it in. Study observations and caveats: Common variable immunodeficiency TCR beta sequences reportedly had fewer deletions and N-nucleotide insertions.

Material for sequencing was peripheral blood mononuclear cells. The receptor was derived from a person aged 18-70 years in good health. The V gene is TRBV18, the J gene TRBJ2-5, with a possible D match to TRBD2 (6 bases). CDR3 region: CASSPPSDQETQYF. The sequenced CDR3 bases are TGTGCCAGCTCACCGCCTAGCGACCAAGAGACC.